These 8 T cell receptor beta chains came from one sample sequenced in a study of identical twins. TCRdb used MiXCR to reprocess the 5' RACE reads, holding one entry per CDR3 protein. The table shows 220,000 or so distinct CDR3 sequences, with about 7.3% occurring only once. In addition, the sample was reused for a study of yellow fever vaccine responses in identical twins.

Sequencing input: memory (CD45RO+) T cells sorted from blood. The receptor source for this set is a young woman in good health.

The CDR3 is CASAFRLAGGTGELFF. The CDR3, as DNA: TGTGCCAGCGCTTTTCGACTAGCGGGAGGGACCGGGGAGCTGTTTTTT. The gene calls are TRBV27 and TRBJ2-2; 14 positions agree with TRBD2. V shed 8 bases and J 5 bases; nucleotides not matched to a gene: 7. Germline V gene data show CDR1 as MNHEY and CDR2 as SMNVEV (reference sequence). This CDR3 is 16 amino acids long.

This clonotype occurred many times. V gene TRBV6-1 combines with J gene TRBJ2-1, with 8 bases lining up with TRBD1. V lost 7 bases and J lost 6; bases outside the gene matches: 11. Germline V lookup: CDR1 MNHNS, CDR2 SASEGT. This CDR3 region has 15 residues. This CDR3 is CASIHQGAKGNEQFF. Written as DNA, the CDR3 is TGTGCCAGCATTCACCAGGGGGCTAAGGGCAATGAGCAGTTCTTC.

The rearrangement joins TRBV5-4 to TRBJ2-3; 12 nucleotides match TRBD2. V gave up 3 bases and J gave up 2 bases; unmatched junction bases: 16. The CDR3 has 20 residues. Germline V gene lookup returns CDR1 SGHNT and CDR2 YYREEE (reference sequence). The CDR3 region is CASSWGGPGLAGSTTDTQYF. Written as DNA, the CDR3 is TGTGCCAGCAGCTGGGGGGGCCCGGGACTAGCGGGTTCAACCACAGATACGCAGTATTTT. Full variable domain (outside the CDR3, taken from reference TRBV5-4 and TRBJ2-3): ETGVTQSPTHLIKTRGQQVTLRCSSQSGHNTVSWYQQALGQGPQFIFQYYREEENGRGNFPPRFSGLQFPNYSSELNVNALELDDSALYLCASSWGGPGLAGSTTDTQYFGPGTRLTVL.

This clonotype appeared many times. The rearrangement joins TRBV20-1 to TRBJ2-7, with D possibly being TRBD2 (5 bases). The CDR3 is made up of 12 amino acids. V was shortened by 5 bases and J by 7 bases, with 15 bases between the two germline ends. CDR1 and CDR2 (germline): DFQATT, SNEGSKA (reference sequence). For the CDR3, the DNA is TGCAGTGCTGAGAGGAGGCCTTGGGAGCAGTACGTC. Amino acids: CSAERRPWEQYV.

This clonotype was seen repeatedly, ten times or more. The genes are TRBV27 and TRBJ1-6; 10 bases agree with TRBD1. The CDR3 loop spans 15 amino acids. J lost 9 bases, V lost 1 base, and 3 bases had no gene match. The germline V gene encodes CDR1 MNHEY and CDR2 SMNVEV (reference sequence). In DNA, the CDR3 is TGTGCCAGCAGTTTATTCGGACAGGGGGTTTCACCCCTCCACTTT. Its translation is CASSLFGQGVSPLHF.

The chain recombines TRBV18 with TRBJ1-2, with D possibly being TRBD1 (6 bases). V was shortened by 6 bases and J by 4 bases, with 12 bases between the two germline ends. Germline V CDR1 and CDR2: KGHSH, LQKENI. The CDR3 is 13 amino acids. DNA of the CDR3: TGTGCCAGCTCCACACAGGGTTCCTATGGCTACACCTTC. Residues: CASSTQGSYGYTF.

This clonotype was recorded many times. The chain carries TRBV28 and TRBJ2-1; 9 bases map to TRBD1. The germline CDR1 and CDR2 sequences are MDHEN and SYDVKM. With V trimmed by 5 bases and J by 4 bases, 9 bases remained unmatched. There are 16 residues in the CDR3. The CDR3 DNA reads TGTGCCAGCAGTCCATGGGGACAGGGCCCTTACAATGAGCAGTTCTTC. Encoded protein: CASSPWGQGPYNEQFF.

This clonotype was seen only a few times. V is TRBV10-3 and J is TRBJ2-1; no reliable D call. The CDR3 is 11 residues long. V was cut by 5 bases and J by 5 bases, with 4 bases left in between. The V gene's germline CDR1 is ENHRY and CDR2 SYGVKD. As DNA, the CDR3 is TGTGCCATCAGTCAGAACAATGAGCAGTTCTTC. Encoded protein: CAISQNNEQFF.